This paragraph covers one TCR beta chain sequence. What it binds is not known. The CDR3 contains 15 residues. From germline, CDR1 is SGDLS and CDR2 YYNGEE. Between the trimmed V and J ends, which lost 0 bases and 2 bases, there was a span of 12 bases. The table came from immunoSEQ multiplex PCR; TCRdb's copy has only in-frame clones and leaves some out. The sample shows roughly 34,000 clones, about 80% of them seen only once. This specimen belongs to a study of OX40 agonist ivuxolimab in advanced cancers. Study-wide background: Dose-escalation patients had hepatocellular carcinoma, melanoma, renal cell or head and neck cancer.

Study observations and caveats: Doses of 0.1 to 3.0 mg/kg were accompanied by clonal expansion of CD4+ and CD8+ blood T cells by week 6. The study did not work out the antigen specificity of the expanded peripheral T cells.

The chain has TRBV9 and TRBJ2-7; possibly TRBD1 or TRBD2 for D (5 bases each). The receptor comes from an adult with an advanced solid tumor such as melanoma, head and neck, liver or kidney cancer. Specimen: CD4+ or CD8+ T cells sorted from blood, collected in a trial of the OX40 agonist ivuxolimab. In DNA, the CDR3 is TGTGCCAGCAGCGTAGGAGGTTGGGGGACCTACGAGCAGTACTTC. It translates to CASSVGGWGTYEQYF.